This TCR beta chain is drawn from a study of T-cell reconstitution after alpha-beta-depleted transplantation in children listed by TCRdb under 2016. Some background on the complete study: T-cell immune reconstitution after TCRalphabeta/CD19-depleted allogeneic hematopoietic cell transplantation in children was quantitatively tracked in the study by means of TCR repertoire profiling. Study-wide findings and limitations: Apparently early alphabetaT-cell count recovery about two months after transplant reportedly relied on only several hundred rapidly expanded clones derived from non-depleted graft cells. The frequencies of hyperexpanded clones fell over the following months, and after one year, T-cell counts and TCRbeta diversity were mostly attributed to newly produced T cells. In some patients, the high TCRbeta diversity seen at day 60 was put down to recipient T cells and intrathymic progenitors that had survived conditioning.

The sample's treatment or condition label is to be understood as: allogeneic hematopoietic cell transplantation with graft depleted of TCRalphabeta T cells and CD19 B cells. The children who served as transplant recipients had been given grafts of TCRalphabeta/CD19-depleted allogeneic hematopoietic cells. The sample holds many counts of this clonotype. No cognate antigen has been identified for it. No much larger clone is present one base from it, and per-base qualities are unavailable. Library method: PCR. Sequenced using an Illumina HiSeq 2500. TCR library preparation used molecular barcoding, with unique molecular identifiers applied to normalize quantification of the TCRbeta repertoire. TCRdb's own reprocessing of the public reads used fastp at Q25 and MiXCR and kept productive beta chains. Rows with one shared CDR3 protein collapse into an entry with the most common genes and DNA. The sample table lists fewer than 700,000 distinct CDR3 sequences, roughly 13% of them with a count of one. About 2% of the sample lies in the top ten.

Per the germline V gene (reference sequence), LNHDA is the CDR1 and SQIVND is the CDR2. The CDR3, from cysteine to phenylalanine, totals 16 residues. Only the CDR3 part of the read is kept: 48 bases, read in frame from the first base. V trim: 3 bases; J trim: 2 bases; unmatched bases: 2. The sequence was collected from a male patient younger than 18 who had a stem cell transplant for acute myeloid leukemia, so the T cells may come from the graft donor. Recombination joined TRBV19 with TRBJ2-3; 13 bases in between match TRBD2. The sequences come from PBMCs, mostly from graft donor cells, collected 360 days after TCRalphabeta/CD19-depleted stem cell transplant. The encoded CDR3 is CASSMTSGRSTDTQYF. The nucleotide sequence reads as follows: TGTGCCAGTAGTATGACTAGCGGGAGGTCCACAGATACGCAGTATTTT.